These 22 T cell receptor beta chains were sequenced from one sample in a study of response to subunit inactivated influenza vaccine. Via MiXCR, TCRdb re-called the RT-PCR reads, giving one row per CDR3 protein. The repertoire consists of 300,000 to 350,000 distinct CDR3 sequences, with 20% to 25% occurring once and the leading ten covering roughly 10%. The sequenced sample was PBMCs from blood, obtained about 20 months after vaccination. The source of these receptors is a man between 45 and 75 years old who received an inactivated influenza vaccine.

V usage is TRBV5-1 and J usage is TRBJ1-1; possible D gene TRBD1, 5 bases. This CDR3 is 14 amino acids long. Germline lookup yields CDR1 SGHRS and CDR2 YFSETQ. The V end was cut by 1 base, the J end by 0 bases, with 7 bases between. CDR3 DNA: TGCGCCAGCAGCTTGATACAGGTGAACACTGAAGCTTTCTTT. Translated: CASSLIQVNTEAFF.

The CDR3 protein is CASSRIGGTDTQYF. Written as DNA, the CDR3 is TGTGCCAGCAGTAGGATTGGGGGCACAGATACGCAGTATTTT. V is TRBV27 and J is TRBJ2-3; D unclear. The ends were cut back, 5 bases at V and 1 base at J, with 10 bases in the middle. CDR1 and CDR2 from the germline V gene are MNHEY and SMNVEV (reference sequence). The CDR3 totals 14 residues.

V gene TRBV20-1 combines with J gene TRBJ2-3; TRBD1 is a possible D gene (5 bases). Trimming removed 6 bases from V and 4 bases from J, with 11 bases in between. This CDR3 is 12 amino acids long. Germline V gene data show CDR1 as DFQATT and CDR2 as SNEGSKA (reference sequence). CDR3 in DNA: TGCAGTGCAGAAGGACACGCAGATACGCAGTATTTT. It codes for CSAEGHADTQYF.

The chain links TRBV12-3 or TRBV12-4 to TRBJ1-5; D perhaps matches TRBD1 (5 bases). The length of the CDR3 is 14 residues. V gave up 5 bases and J gave up 5 bases, with 13 bases separating them. Here the CDR3 DNA reads TGTGCCAGCAGTCCGGGGACCGACCATCAGCCCCAGCATTTT. This codes for CASSPGTDHQPQHF.

This clonotype was counted a few times. This sequence joins TRBV4-3 and TRBJ1-3; a weak D match, TRBD1 (6 bases). The V end lost 0 bases, the J end lost 4 bases, and 7 bases lay between the germline ends. This CDR3 comprises 14 residues. Looked up from germline, CDR1 is LGHNA and CDR2 is YSLEER. The CDR3 DNA is TGCGCCAGCAGCCAAGACACAGGGGGAAACACCATATATTTT. This sequence encodes CASSQDTGGNTIYF.

The chain employs TRBV20-1 and TRBJ1-6; 8 bases fit TRBD1. This CDR3 is built from 16 residues. The J segment lost 2 bases and the V segment lost 3 bases, leaving 6 bases of the junction unmatched. CDR1 is DFQATT and CDR2 is SNEGSKA in the germline V gene (reference sequence). CDR3 nucleotide sequence: TGCAGTGCTAGGATACAGGGGGACACCTATAATTCACCCCTCCACTTT. Its protein product is CSARIQGDTYNSPLHF.

This clonotype showed up just a few times. The V gene is TRBV27, the J gene TRBJ2-1; D is unclear. V was cut by 6 bases and J by 6 bases, with 9 bases left in between. CDR3 length equals 12 residues. CDR1 is MNHEY and CDR2 is SMNVEV in the germline V gene (reference sequence). CDR3 bases: TGTGCCAGCAGCCTAGGCCCCAATGAGCAGTTCTTC. Translated, it gives CASSLGPNEQFF.

This clonotype was detected only a few times. The chain is built from TRBV11-1 and TRBJ2-6; 7 bases are a match to TRBD1. Germline-derived CDR1 and CDR2 are SGHAT and FQDESV (reference sequence). The CDR3 totals 16 residues. The V segment lost 6 bases and the J segment 2 bases; nucleotides outside the gene matches: 7. Here the CDR3 reads CASRPTTGTGANVLTF. The CDR3 nucleotides read TGTGCCAGCAGACCCACGACAGGGACTGGGGCCAACGTCCTGACTTTC.

This clonotype was detected many times. This chain connects TRBV6-2 or TRBV6-3 to TRBJ2-7, with D perhaps matching TRBD2 (5 bases). CDR1 is MNHEY, CDR2 SVGEGT, per germline. The length of the CDR3 is 16 residues. The germline V and J ends were trimmed by 7 bases and 0 bases, with 19 bases remaining between them. The CDR3 sequence is CASNIGGFWSSYEQYF. CDR3 nucleotides: TGTGCCAGCAACATCGGAGGTTTTTGGAGCTCCTACGAGCAGTACTTC.

This clonotype was counted only a few times. The V gene is TRBV6-2 or TRBV6-3, the J gene TRBJ1-1, with 10 nucleotides matching TRBD1. Germline trimming cut 8 bases from V and 4 bases from J; bases unmatched to any gene: 7. The germline V gene encodes CDR1 MNHEY and CDR2 SVGEGT. The CDR3 loop spans 14 amino acids. The CDR3 coding sequence is TGTGCCAGCGTCAGGACAGGGGGGATCACTGAAGCTTTCTTT. This encodes CASVRTGGITEAFF.

The J gene is TRBJ2-2, the V gene TRBV28; D is unclear. Trimming took off 7 bases at V and 7 bases at J, with 13 bases between the two ends. The CDR3 loop spans 13 amino acids. The germline V gene encodes CDR1 MDHEN and CDR2 SYDVKM. This CDR3 is CASTSLTVGELFF. As DNA, the CDR3 is TGTGCCAGCACCTCCCTGACGGTCGGGGAGCTGTTTTTT.

This clonotype has just a few counts. This rearrangement joins TRBV6-2 or TRBV6-3 to TRBJ1-2; no clear D gene. This CDR3 spans 14 amino acids. Germline V gene lookup returns CDR1 MNHEY and CDR2 SVGEGT. Trimming shortened V by 4 bases and J by 4 bases, and 13 bases separated the two germline ends. As DNA, the CDR3 is TGTGCCAGCAGTTCCCGCGGCGAGGGCTATGGCTACACCTTC. This translates into CASSSRGEGYGYTF.

The genes are TRBV6-1 and TRBJ1-5, with D possibly TRBD1 on 5 matching bases. Trimming removed 10 bases at V and 3 bases at J, with 16 bases between. The CDR3 has 14 residues. The germline V gene encodes CDR1 MNHNS and CDR2 SASEGT. The CDR3 sequence: CATREGMFNQPQHF. CDR3 nucleotides: TGTGCCACTCGGGAGGGGATGTTCAATCAGCCCCAGCATTTT.

The chain combines TRBV19 with TRBJ1-5; a possible D gene is TRBD1 (5 bases). Germline CDR1 is LNHDA and CDR2 is SQIVND (reference sequence). CDR3 length: 16 amino acids. The V gene lost 3 bases and the J gene lost 0 bases, with 12 bases spanning the gap. The CDR3, as DNA: TGTGCCAGTAGTATTGAGGGACCCTATAGCAATCAGCCCCAGCATTTT. As protein: CASSIEGPYSNQPQHF. The whole variable domain, filled in from reference TRBV19 and TRBJ1-5, reads DGGITQSPKYLFRKEGQNVTLSCEQNLNHDAMYWYRQDPGQGLRLIYYSQIVNDFQKGDIAEGYSVSREKKESFPLTVTSAQKNPTAFYLCASSIEGPYSNQPQHFGDGTRLSIL.

The chain uses TRBV15 and TRBJ2-7; a weak D match, TRBD2 (6 bases). The CDR3 has 13 residues. V shed 0 bases and J shed 4 bases, with 7 bases lying between them. From germline, CDR1 is LNHNV and CDR2 YYDKDF (reference sequence). The CDR3 loop reads CATSRDLAYEQYF. The CDR3 DNA reads as TGTGCCACCAGCAGAGATCTAGCGTACGAGCAGTACTTC.

The table lists this clonotype with a few counts. An end of the junction differs from the germline gene, which may be a read error. The chain employs TRBV7-7 and TRBJ1-5, with D unresolved. The germline V gene encodes CDR1 SSHAT and CDR2 FNYEAQ (reference sequence). The CDR3 consists of 13 residues. The DNA for the CDR3 is TGTGCTAGCAGCTTAGCGCCAGGTCAGCCCCAGCATTTT. It translates to CASSLAPGQPQHF.

This rearrangement joins TRBV19 to TRBJ1-1; 11 nucleotides align to TRBD1. This CDR3 has 14 residues. Looked up from germline, CDR1 is LNHDA and CDR2 is SQIVND (reference sequence). After removal of 6 bases from V and 6 bases from J, the junction contained 6 bases not matched to a gene. The CDR3 spells CASSQGQGVSEAFF. The CDR3 DNA reads as TGTGCCAGTAGCCAGGGACAGGGGGTATCTGAAGCTTTCTTT.

The chain joins TRBV5-6 to TRBJ1-1; possible D gene TRBD1, 5 bases. The CDR3 is made up of 12 amino acids. V was trimmed by 4 bases and J by 11 bases, leaving 15 bases between them. Per germline, CDR1 SGHDT and CDR2 YYEEEE. The CDR3 here is CASSRDPSPAFF. CDR3 DNA: TGTGCCAGCAGCCGGGACCCCTCGCCGGCTTTCTTT.

This clonotype was recorded at least ten times. The chain has TRBV5-1 and TRBJ1-6, with 7 bases identical to TRBD1. The CDR3 sequence is 15 residues long. V lost 4 bases to trimming and J lost 7 bases; unmatched junction nucleotides: 8. CDR1 and CDR2 (germline): SGHRS, YFSETQ. The CDR3 region has the DNA TGCGCCAGCAGCCAGGACAGGATCCAAAATTCACCCCTCCACTTT. Translating it yields CASSQDRIQNSPLHF.

J is TRBJ1-4 and V is TRBV27; 11 nucleotides align to TRBD1. The junction had 7 bases not matched to a gene; V was cut back by 6 bases and J by 10 bases. This CDR3 is built from 14 residues. Looked up from germline, CDR1 is MNHEY and CDR2 is SMNVEV (reference sequence). The CDR3 nucleotides are TGTGCCAGCAGATTCGGGACAGGGGGGGGAAAACTGTTTTTT. Translated, it gives CASRFGTGGGKLFF. Together with reference TRBV27 and TRBJ1-4, the CDR3 gives the full variable domain: EAQVTQNPRYLITVTGKKLTVTCSQNMNHEYMSWYRQDPGLGLRQIYYSMNVEVTDKGDVPEGYKVSRKEKRNFPLILESPSPNQTSLYFCASRFGTGGGKLFFGSGTQLSVL.

This chain connects TRBV7-8 to TRBJ2-7; D is perhaps TRBD1 (5 bases). The CDR3 has 15 amino acids. Germline V gene sequence: CDR1 SGHVS, CDR2 FQNEAQ. Trimming cost V 1 base and J 2 bases, with 12 bases left between them. The CDR3 sequence is CASSLEQVATYEQYF. The CDR3 DNA reads TGTGCCAGCAGCTTAGAACAGGTGGCGACCTACGAGCAGTACTTC.

This clonotype occurred a few times. V gene TRBV12-3 or TRBV12-4 combines with J gene TRBJ2-1, with 12 bases that match TRBD2. V trimming: 8 bases; J trimming: 6 bases; junction bases outside the gene matches: 11. The CDR3 contains 16 residues. CDR3 region: CASLLAGGPSGNEQFF. DNA for the CDR3: TGTGCCAGCCTCCTAGCGGGAGGGCCCTCCGGCAATGAGCAGTTCTTC.